One sample yielded the 10 T cell receptor beta chains listed below, sequenced in a study of blood T cell repertoires in COVID-19. Assay: immunoSEQ multiplex PCR; the TCRdb copy retains only in-frame clones and omits some. The sample holds roughly 250,000 clones; 70% to 90% are singletons and the top ten take 3.5% to 4.5%. Material: PBMCs or T cells enriched from blood (not recorded which). Source of these receptors: a woman in her 30s who had recovered from COVID-19.

With regard to this clone: Other DNA sequences from this sample encode an identical CDR3 as well. V and J are TRBV6-5 and TRBJ1-2, with a tentative D call TRBD1 (6 bases). The CDR3 spans 12 residues. Germline V gives CDR1 MNHEY, CDR2 SVGAGI. V was trimmed by 11 bases and J by 7 bases, leaving 17 bases between them. The CDR3 loop is CASRPGAGGYTF. In DNA, the CDR3 is TGTGCCTCAAGACCAGGGGCCGGTGGCTACACCTTC.

The rearrangement uses TRBV25-1 and TRBJ2-1; 10 nucleotides agree with TRBD2. The CDR3 spans 14 residues. Germline V gene sequence: CDR1 MGHDK, CDR2 SYGVNS. Trimming at V came to 5 bases and at J to 9 bases, leaving 7 bases not matched to a gene. CDR3 region: CASSLLAGTVEQFF. The CDR3 region has the DNA TGTGCCAGCAGTTTACTAGCGGGGACGGTTGAGCAGTTCTTC.

This chain joins TRBV6-5 and TRBJ1-5; 9 nucleotides match TRBD1. Germline loops: CDR1 MNHEY, CDR2 SVGAGI. With V trimmed by 6 bases and J by 6 bases, 6 bases remained unmatched. The CDR3 extends over 14 amino acids. CDR3 protein: CASSGTGGGQPQHF. DNA of the CDR3: TGTGCCAGCAGCGGAACAGGGGGCGGTCAGCCCCAGCATTTT.

The chain joins TRBV6-6 to TRBJ1-1, with D unclear. The V gene's germline CDR1 is MNHNY and CDR2 SVGAGI (reference sequence). The CDR3 has 11 residues. With 7 bases removed from V and 11 bases from J, the gap between germline ends came to 14 bases. The CDR3, as DNA: TGTGCCAGCAAAATCGCTGCCGGGGCTTTCTTT. Translated: CASKIAAGAFF.

Details on this clone: This specimen includes other DNA sequences encoding the same CDR3. The J gene is TRBJ2-7, the V gene TRBV27; no reliable D call. Germline-derived CDR1 and CDR2 are MNHEY and SMNVEV (reference sequence). The CDR3 is 13 amino acids. V lost 3 bases, J lost 0 bases, and 6 bases lay in between. CDR3 sequence reads: CASSFGGSYEQYF. DNA of the CDR3: TGTGCCAGCAGTTTCGGCGGCTCCTACGAGCAGTACTTC.

The chain is built from TRBV27 and TRBJ2-3, with 9 bases matching TRBD1. Per the germline V gene, CDR1 is MNHEY and CDR2 is SMNVEV (reference sequence). CDR3 length: 13 amino acids. V lost 10 bases and J lost 3; bases outside the gene matches: 5. CDR3 sequence: CATGQGWTDTQYF. CDR3 coding DNA: TGTGCCACGGGACAGGGTTGGACAGATACGCAGTATTTT.

The gene calls are TRBV7-3 and TRBJ1-1; D gene uncertain. This CDR3 region has 14 residues. Trimming stripped 2 bases from V and 1 base from J, with 8 bases between. CDR1 SGHTA and CDR2 FQGTGA come from the germline V gene. CDR3 amino acids: CASSLGHGNTEAFF. The CDR3 coding sequence is TGTGCCAGCAGCTTAGGTCACGGGAACACTGAAGCTTTCTTT.

This clone was found once. CDR3: CASSVDRGKEAFF. The CDR3 region has the DNA TGTGCCAGCAGCGTCGACAGGGGAAAGGAAGCTTTCTTT. The chain recombines TRBV9 with TRBJ1-1, with 8 positions matching TRBD1. The ends lost 2 bases at V and 8 bases at J; junction bases unmatched: 5. Per the germline V gene, CDR1 is SGDLS and CDR2 is YYNGEE. This CDR3 region has 13 residues.

The rearrangement joins TRBV11-1 to TRBJ2-3; 7 bases match TRBD2. Germline V CDR1 and CDR2: SGHAT, FQDESV (reference sequence). The CDR3 is 16 residues long. The junction had 5 bases not matched to a gene; V was cut back by 2 bases and J by 0 bases. CDR3 in amino acids: CASSLTSGKSTDTQYF. In DNA, the CDR3 is TGTGCCAGCAGCTTAACGAGCGGGAAAAGCACAGATACGCAGTATTTT. Combining the CDR3 with reference TRBV11-1 and TRBJ2-3 gives the whole variable domain EAEVAQSPRYKITEKSQAVAFWCDPISGHATLYWYRQILGQGPELLVQFQDESVVDDSQLPKDRFSAERLKGVDSTLKIQPAELGDSAMYLCASSLTSGKSTDTQYFGPGTRLTVL.

Points on this clone: Other DNA sequences of this sample code for an identical CDR3. The V and J genes are TRBV10-1 and TRBJ1-1; TRBD1 aligns across 7 bases. Germline V gives CDR1 WNHNN, CDR2 SYGVQD (reference sequence). The CDR3 contains 13 residues. V shed 8 bases, J shed 1 base, and the junction held 4 bases outside the gene matches. The CDR3 loop is CASSRTGNTEAFF. As DNA, the CDR3 is TGCGCCAGCTCTAGGACAGGGAACACTGAAGCTTTCTTT.